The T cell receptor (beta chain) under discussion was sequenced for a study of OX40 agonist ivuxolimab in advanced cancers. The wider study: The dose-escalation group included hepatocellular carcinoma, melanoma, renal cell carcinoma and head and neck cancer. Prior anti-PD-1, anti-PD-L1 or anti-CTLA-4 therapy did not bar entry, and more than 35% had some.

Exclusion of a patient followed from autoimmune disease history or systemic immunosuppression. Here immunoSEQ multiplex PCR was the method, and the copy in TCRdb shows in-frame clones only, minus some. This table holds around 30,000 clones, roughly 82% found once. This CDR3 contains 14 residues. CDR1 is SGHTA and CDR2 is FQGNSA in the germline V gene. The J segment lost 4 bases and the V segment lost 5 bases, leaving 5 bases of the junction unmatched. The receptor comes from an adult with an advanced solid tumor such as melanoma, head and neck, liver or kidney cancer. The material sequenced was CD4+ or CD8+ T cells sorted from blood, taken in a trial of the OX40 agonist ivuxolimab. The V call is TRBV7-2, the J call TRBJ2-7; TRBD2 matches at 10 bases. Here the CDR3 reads CASSTTSGMYEQYF. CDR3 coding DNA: TGTGCCAGCAGCACAACTAGCGGGATGTACGAGCAGTACTTC.